This T cell receptor (beta chain) was sequenced for a study of T cell repertoires in cytomegalovirus infection. TCRdb re-derived calls from the reads in MiXCR, one entry per CDR3 protein. The sample holds 700,000 to 950,000 distinct CDR3 sequences, about 30% seen once. This clonotype was seen more than once but under ten times. What it binds is unknown. Broader study findings: HLA-C-restricted, CMV-specific TCR beta clonotypes were dominant ex vivo.

The V and J ends lost 4 bases and 5 bases respectively, with 16 bases between them. The CDR3 length is 15 residues. Germline assignment: CDR1 MNHEY and CDR2 SMNVEV (reference sequence). This chain links TRBV27 with TRBJ2-3; either TRBD1 or TRBD2 may supply D (6 bases each). The clonotype comes from a human donor in good health (CMV status not recorded). Some clones in this sample may be carry-over from other donors' samples. This material consisted of cultured CD8+ T cells from PBMCs, taken from culture after CMV antigen stimulation. CDR3 sequence (DNA): TGTGCCAGCAGTTCCAAAACGGGGGCCGGAGATACGCAGTATTTT. This codes for CASSSKTGAGDTQYF.